The 16 T cell receptor beta chains below were found in one sample sequenced in a study of OX40 agonist ivuxolimab in advanced cancers. Libraries were made using the immunoSEQ multiplex PCR assay. In its TCRdb copy, this immuneACCESS table keeps in-frame sequences only and misses some clones. Where compared with another copy, unresolved V genes explain less than half of these, and the others have no known cause. The sample has about 79,000 clones on record, approximately 90% of them singletons. The ten biggest clones cover approximately 10% of the sample. The starting material was CD4+ or CD8+ T cells sorted from blood, obtained in a trial of the OX40 agonist ivuxolimab. These TCRs come from an adult with an advanced solid tumor such as melanoma, head and neck, liver or kidney cancer.

The chain recombines TRBV25-1 with TRBJ1-5; TRBD1 is a possible D gene (6 bases). The CDR3 extends over 15 amino acids. V was shortened by 6 bases and J by 3 bases, with 15 bases between the two germline ends. Germline-derived CDR1 and CDR2 are MGHDK and SYGVNS. CDR3 bases: TGTGCCAGCAGCGGCGATCAGGGGCTCAATCAGCCCCAGCATTTT. As protein: CASSGDQGLNQPQHF.

The chain joins TRBV19 to TRBJ1-1; no definite D call. This CDR3 region has 13 residues. CDR1 is LNHDA, CDR2 SQIVND, per germline (reference sequence). With 3 bases removed from V and 7 bases from J, the gap between germline ends came to 12 bases. CDR3 DNA sequence: TGTGCCAGTAGTATTCACGGGAGTAATGAAGCTTTCTTT. Translated, it gives CASSIHGSNEAFF.

This chain joins TRBV19 and TRBJ2-3; D could derive from TRBD1 or TRBD2 (5 bases each). CDR1 is LNHDA and CDR2 is SQIVND in the germline V gene (reference sequence). This CDR3 region has 14 residues. The V end lost 7 bases, the J end lost 1 base, and 12 bases lay between the germline ends. The CDR3 loop reads CASTHQGRTDTQYF. CDR3 nucleotides: TGTGCCAGTACCCACCAGGGACGCACAGATACGCAGTATTTT.

The DNA for the CDR3 is TGTGCCAGTAGTATAGAGGATAGCGGGGGGGAATCAGATACGCAGTATTTT. Its protein product is CASSIEDSGGESDTQYF. The rearrangement uses TRBV19 and TRBJ2-3; 11 bases match TRBD2. V trimming: 0 bases; J trimming: 4 bases; junction bases outside the gene matches: 6. The CDR3 covers 17 residues. CDR1 and CDR2 (germline): LNHDA, SQIVND (reference sequence).

A single count supports this clone. The rearrangement links TRBV7-9 to TRBJ1-4; D is perhaps TRBD1 (6 bases). This CDR3 spans 17 amino acids. V lost 4 bases and J lost 4, with 19 bases in between. Germline CDR1 and CDR2: SEHNR and FQNEAQ (reference sequence). In DNA, the CDR3 is TGTGCCAGCAGCTCAACAATGACGGGGGGCCTTAATGAAAAACTGTTTTTT. Its translation: CASSSTMTGGLNEKLFF.

The chain carries TRBV13 and TRBJ2-7; the match to TRBD1 covers 9 bases. The CDR3 totals 16 residues. Germline lookup yields CDR1 PRHDT and CDR2 FYEKMQ (reference sequence). Trimming removed 3 bases from V and 6 bases from J; junction bases left unmatched: 12. CDR3 DNA: TGTGCCAGCAGCTTCGGGGGGACAGGGATGACCCTCGAGCAGTACTTC. As protein: CASSFGGTGMTLEQYF.

This clone showed up just once. The V call is TRBV6-5, the J call TRBJ2-7; 11 bases are shared with TRBD1. This CDR3 has 14 residues. Germline-derived CDR1 and CDR2 are MNHEY and SVGAGI. With 4 bases clipped from V and 4 bases from J, the junction kept 3 bases outside the gene matches. The CDR3 loop reads CASSFRDRGYEQYF. Written as DNA, the CDR3 is TGTGCCAGCAGTTTCCGGGACAGGGGGTACGAGCAGTACTTC.

The V gene is TRBV4-3, the J gene TRBJ2-2; D not certain. Germline V lookup: CDR1 LGHNA, CDR2 YSLEER. The CDR3 length is 14 residues. V was trimmed by 0 bases and J by 5 bases, leaving 7 bases between them. The CDR3 DNA reads TGCGCCAGCAGCCAAGATTCCCAGACCGGGGAGCTGTTTTTT. Encoded protein: CASSQDSQTGELFF.

V usage is TRBV7-2 and J usage is TRBJ2-7; D possibly corresponds to TRBD2 (5 bases). The CDR3 sequence is 12 residues long. Germline CDR1 and CDR2: SGHTA and FQGNSA. V shed 5 bases and J shed 5 bases, with 10 bases lying between them. The CDR3 is CASSLVRDEQYF. The CDR3 DNA reads as TGTGCCAGCAGCCTGGTGAGGGACGAGCAGTACTTC.

The chain combines TRBV29-1 with TRBJ1-1; D unresolved. Germline V lookup: CDR1 SQVTM, CDR2 ANQGSEA. The CDR3 runs 12 residues. V shed 4 bases and J shed 10 bases, with 16 bases lying between them. As DNA, the CDR3 is TGCAGCGTTGCGACCGGCTCCCCCGGAGCTTTCTTT. This translates into CSVATGSPGAFF.

The gene calls are TRBV11-3 and TRBJ2-3, with 7 nucleotides matching TRBD2. The germline V gene encodes CDR1 SGHNT and CDR2 YENEEA. Germline trimming cut 0 bases from V and 1 base from J; bases unmatched to any gene: 1. The CDR3 consists of 15 residues. This CDR3 is CASSLERGGTDTQYF. CDR3 nucleotides: TGTGCCAGCAGCTTAGAACGGGGGGGCACAGATACGCAGTATTTT.

The sample holds one count of this clone. V usage is TRBV27 and J usage is TRBJ2-3, with D possibly being TRBD1 or TRBD2 (6 bases each). Germline lookup yields CDR1 MNHEY and CDR2 SMNVEV (reference sequence). V was cut by 5 bases and J by 0 bases, with 15 bases left in between. This CDR3 has 16 amino acids. The CDR3 DNA reads TGTGCCAGCAGTCCGAGGGGGGATTGGAGCACAGATACGCAGTATTTT. Translation gives CASSPRGDWSTDTQYF.

The chain has TRBV9 and TRBJ2-2; a weak D match, TRBD2 (6 bases). The CDR3 is made up of 16 amino acids. The V end lost 0 bases, the J end lost 2 bases, and 11 bases lay between the germline ends. In germline, CDR1 is SGDLS, CDR2 YYNGEE. CDR3 DNA sequence: TGTGCCAGCAGCGTAGCGGGTAGCGGAAACACCGGGGAGCTGTTTTTT. Its protein is CASSVAGSGNTGELFF.

J is TRBJ2-1 and V is TRBV7-6, with TRBD2 as a possible D gene (6 bases). The CDR3 is made up of 15 amino acids. CDR1 is SGHVS and CDR2 is FNYEAQ in the germline V gene. V gave up 5 bases and J gave up 10 bases, with 21 bases separating them. The CDR3 loop is CASSPPWGVRPEQFF. CDR3 coding DNA: TGTGCCAGCAGCCCCCCTTGGGGGGTTCGGCCCGAGCAGTTCTTC.

This clone has only a few counts. The rearrangement uses TRBV5-4 and TRBJ1-2; no definite D call. Germline V gene sequence: CDR1 SGHNT, CDR2 YYREEE (reference sequence). V lost 4 bases and J 12 bases, leaving 16 bases between the germline ends. The CDR3 consists of 12 residues. This chain's CDR3 is CASSQDGEKDTF. The CDR3 DNA reads TGTGCCAGCAGCCAAGACGGGGAGAAAGACACCTTC.

The CDR3 protein is CASSLFSGGVLSYNEQFF. The CDR3 DNA follows: TGTGCCAGCAGCTTATTTAGCGGGGGGGTTCTGTCCTACAATGAGCAGTTCTTC. This chain connects TRBV7-6 to TRBJ2-1, with 11 bases that match TRBD2. Germline V gene data show CDR1 as SGHVS and CDR2 as FNYEAQ. The CDR3 has 18 residues. The V gene end was trimmed by 2 bases and the J gene end by 1 base; junction bases not matched to a gene: 7. Based on the CDR3 plus reference TRBV7-6 and TRBJ2-1, the full variable domain is GAGVSQSPRYKVTKRGQDVALRCDPISGHVSLYWYRQALGQGPEFLTYFNYEAQQDKSGLPNDRFSAERPEGSISTLTIQRTEQRDSAMYRCASSLFSGGVLSYNEQFFGPGTRLTVL.